This is a list of T cell receptor beta chains from one sample in a study of cytomegalovirus exposure and HLA in healthy donors. The assay was immunoSEQ multiplex PCR, and TCRdb's table has in-frame clones only and misses some. The data show under 200,000 clones, roughly 77% seen once. Sequencing input: PBMCs. The origin of the receptors is a woman between 18 and 29 years old in good health and CMV-seronegative. CDR3s include the opening cysteine and the closing phenylalanine or tryptophan. Each record gives: V gene, CDR3 protein.

V gene: TRBV2
CDR3 protein: CASSETGQGSYEQYF

V gene: TRBV18
CDR3 protein: CASSPQPGLNYGYTF

V gene: TRBV19
CDR3 protein: CASSLVGPLNTEAFF

V gene: TRBV6-5
CDR3 protein: CASSEMAVGNTIYF

V gene: TRBV5-1
CDR3 protein: CASSPTGEPYEQYF

V gene: TRBV10-3
CDR3 protein: CAISEEGGNTEAFF

V gene: TRBV6-4
CDR3 protein: CASRGTKDLSIGNQPQHF

V gene: TRBV7-3
CDR3 protein: CASSLTSGGGNEQFF

V gene: TRBV5-1
CDR3 protein: CASRGDSTDTQYF

V gene: TRBV6-1
CDR3 protein: CASSEEGTYRGDRRTDTQYF

V gene: TRBV18
CDR3 protein: CASSPVTSGRNNEQFF

V gene: TRBV4-2
CDR3 protein: CASSPRTSENNEQFF

V gene: TRBV7-8
CDR3 protein: CASSFGGFITDTQYF

V gene: TRBV28
CDR3 protein: CASSLIGGLNTGELFF

V gene: TRBV9
CDR3 protein: CASSVTPQETQYF

V gene: TRBV4-2
CDR3 protein: CASSQWDKYEQYF

V gene: TRBV2
CDR3 protein: CASSDRREASYGYTF

V gene: TRBV7-9
CDR3 protein: CASSSWGLAGATDTQYF

V gene: TRBV30
CDR3 protein: CAWSRQGSGANVLTF

V gene: TRBV4-2
CDR3 protein: CASSQDGSGGGAETQYF

V gene: TRBV4-1
CDR3 protein: CASSQDYGQVWRQYF

V gene: TRBV11-2
CDR3 protein: CASSLVGSQGRTEAFF

V gene: TRBV18
CDR3 protein: CASSPGHSYTEAFF

V gene: TRBV4-1
CDR3 protein: CASSPPPGDMETQYF

V gene: TRBV19
CDR3 protein: CASSPTGQVYTGELFF

V gene: TRBV29-1
CDR3 protein: CSVATSGYNEQFF

V gene: TRBV6-5
CDR3 protein: CASREGGGYTF

V gene: TRBV7-2
CDR3 protein: CASSLWSGTDTQYF

V gene: TRBV30
CDR3 protein: CAWNLAGGGEQYF

V gene: TRBV2
CDR3 protein: CASSERVTDTQYF

V gene: TRBV28
CDR3 protein: CASSSPAGYGYTF

V gene: TRBV18
CDR3 protein: CASSPDSTTSRGQFF

V gene: TRBV7-8
CDR3 protein: CASSSVSGSNQPQHF

V gene: TRBV25-1
CDR3 protein: CASSEVGQGNEQFF

V gene: TRBV4-1
CDR3 protein: CASSQEAGTVSYEQYF

V gene: TRBV7-8
CDR3 protein: CASSPMAQASYEQYF

V gene: TRBV2
CDR3 protein: CASSKEKSLGQFF

V gene: TRBV19
CDR3 protein: CASSVRQGWNEKLFF

V gene: TRBV4-1
CDR3 protein: CASRWEGTDTQYF

V gene: TRBV4-1
CDR3 protein: CASSLLGIRDSQFF

V gene: TRBV6-5
CDR3 protein: CASSHRGLPEAFF

V gene: TRBV28
CDR3 protein: CASSGTGGAREQYF

V gene: TRBV15
CDR3 protein: CATSRDPLAYGYTF